The 16 T cell receptor beta chains in this list originate from one sample, sequenced in a study of post-analysis software for immune sequencing data. Whole-study results and caveats: Higher frequency in patients than in controls was seen for about five TRBV segments, with TRBV5-6, TRBV5-1 and TRBV20-1 among them.

Their specific antigens are unknown. Carried by the TCR beta cDNA libraries were unique molecular identifiers. Each CDR3 protein gets one entry after TCRdb re-called the PCR reads with MiXCR. Of about 540,000 distinct CDR3 sequences detected, approximately 34% appear once; the ten largest clones hold roughly 6%. Sequencing was done on a sample of blood. These receptors all stem from a girl between 2 and 17 years old with multiple sclerosis.

This clonotype was picked up a small number of times. The chain carries TRBV7-3 and TRBJ2-3, with 8 bases fitting TRBD2. The CDR3 length is 13 residues. Unmatched junction bases numbered 4, after V lost 8 bases and J lost 3 bases. Germline CDR1 reads SGHTA; CDR2 reads FQGTGA. The CDR3, as DNA: TGTGCCAGCGGAGCGGGGGCAACAGATACGCAGTATTTT. Translating it yields CASGAGATDTQYF.

The rearrangement links TRBV5-1 to TRBJ1-2; D gene ambiguous. Trimming left V 7 bases short and J 6 bases short, with 22 bases between. Per the germline V gene, CDR1 is SGHRS and CDR2 is YFSETQ. The CDR3 loop spans 15 amino acids. CDR3 DNA: TGCGCCAGCGATCCGGACGGTCTCAACTGGAATGGCTACACCTTC. Protein product: CASDPDGLNWNGYTF. Based on the CDR3 plus reference TRBV5-1 and TRBJ1-2, the full variable domain is KAGVTQTPRYLIKTRGQQVTLSCSPISGHRSVSWYQQTPGQGLQFLFEYFSETQRNKGNFPGRFSGRQFSNSRSEMNVSTLELGDSALYLCASDPDGLNWNGYTFGSGTRLTVV.

The chain carries TRBV4-2 and TRBJ2-7, with D tentatively TRBD1 (6 bases). CDR3 length: 14 residues. Trimming left V 0 bases short and J 3 bases short, with 9 bases between. From germline, CDR1 is LGHNA and CDR2 YNFKEQ. CDR3 in DNA: TGTGCCAGCAGCCAAGACCTACAGGGCTACGAGCAGTACTTC. It codes for CASSQDLQGYEQYF.

The chain employs TRBV7-9 and TRBJ2-1, with no clear D. Germline lookup yields CDR1 SEHNR and CDR2 FQNEAQ (reference sequence). Trimming removed 5 bases at V and 13 bases at J, with 18 bases between. The CDR3 spans 13 residues. CDR3: CASSGPGAETQFF. CDR3 nucleotides: TGTGCCAGCAGCGGGCCCGGAGCAGAGACCCAGTTCTTC.

The chain uses TRBV29-1 and TRBJ1-2, with TRBD1 as a possible D gene (6 bases). V was pared by 4 bases and J by 0 bases, with 15 bases between. This CDR3 is 15 amino acids long. The germline gives CDR1 SQVTM, CDR2 ANQGSEA. The CDR3 region is CSVVGGTKTNYGYTF. The CDR3 DNA reads as TGCAGCGTTGTGGGGGGGACAAAGACTAACTATGGCTACACCTTC.

The rearrangement uses TRBV4-1 and TRBJ1-1; D possibly corresponds to TRBD1 (6 bases). V was trimmed by 4 bases and J by 3 bases, leaving 15 bases between them. Germline V lookup: CDR1 MGHRA, CDR2 YSYEKL. The CDR3 extends over 15 amino acids. The CDR3 DNA reads as TGCGCCAGCAGCCCGAGGGGGGGAGGGTACACTGAAGCTTTCTTT. It translates to CASSPRGGGYTEAFF.

The J gene is TRBJ1-1, the V gene TRBV20-1; D gene ambiguous. This CDR3 spans 12 amino acids. Germline values: CDR1 DFQATT, CDR2 SNEGSKA (reference sequence). Trimming left V 3 bases short and J 4 bases short, with 9 bases between. CDR3 sequence reads: CSASQGSTEAFF. DNA for the CDR3: TGCAGTGCTAGCCAAGGGAGCACTGAAGCTTTCTTT.

The chain has TRBV20-1 and TRBJ2-7, with TRBD2 matching 11 bases. Germline V gene sequence: CDR1 DFQATT, CDR2 SNEGSKA (reference sequence). Trimming removed 4 bases from V and 3 bases from J; junction bases left unmatched: 2. The CDR3 contains 13 residues. CDR3 DNA sequence: TGCAGTGCTACCGGGACTAGCGGCTACGAGCAGTACTTC. It codes for CSATGTSGYEQYF.

This clonotype was observed a handful of times. The J gene is TRBJ2-3, the V gene TRBV3-1; perhaps TRBD2 as D (6 bases). Trimming left V 4 bases short and J 3 bases short, with 14 bases between. Germline V gene data show CDR1 as LGHDT and CDR2 as YNNKEL (reference sequence). This CDR3 comprises 15 residues. The CDR3 bases are TGTGCCAGCAGCCCCCTAGGACTAATAACAGATACGCAGTATTTT. Amino acid sequence: CASSPLGLITDTQYF.

This chain links TRBV24-1 with TRBJ2-3, with 11 bases that match TRBD1. The germline V gene has CDR1 KGHDR and CDR2 SFDVKD. V shed 12 bases and J 2 bases; nucleotides not matched to a gene: 9. This CDR3 comprises 15 residues. CDR3 DNA: TGTGCCTTCTCTCCTGGACAGGGGGCCACAGATACGCAGTATTTT. Protein: CAFSPGQGATDTQYF.

The chain uses TRBV6-1 and TRBJ2-3; 14 nucleotides match TRBD2. CDR1 is MNHNS, CDR2 SASEGT, per germline. V shed 7 bases and J 5 bases; nucleotides not matched to a gene: 11. The CDR3 has 17 residues. The CDR3 is CASTSGLAGEMEDTQYF. CDR3 in DNA: TGTGCCAGCACCTCGGGACTAGCGGGGGAGATGGAAGATACGCAGTATTTT.

V and J are TRBV29-1 and TRBJ2-7; 7 bases are a match to TRBD1. Per the germline V gene, CDR1 is SQVTM and CDR2 is ANQGSEA. The CDR3 has 14 amino acids. Losses at the gene ends were 7 bases for V and 7 bases for J; bases not matched to a gene: 16. In DNA, the CDR3 is TGCAGCGGTGCTAATCACAGGGGTCGGGCTGAGCAGTACTTC. Its translation: CSGANHRGRAEQYF.

Comments on this clonotype: It may be a read error: a sequence one base away is much more abundant. J is TRBJ2-4 and V is TRBV29-1; the D gene is possibly TRBD1 (6 bases). Trimming cost V 4 bases and J 13 bases, with 14 bases left between them. The CDR3 consists of 11 residues. Per germline, CDR1 SQVTM and CDR2 ANQGSEA. CDR3 in DNA: TGCAGCGTTGCAGGGGAATTTGAGCAGTACTTC. Translated: CSVAGEFEQYF.

Regarding this clonotype: At one of its ends the junction is not consistent with the germline gene, which may arise from a read error. The genes are TRBV10-3 and TRBJ1-1, with 9 bases fitting TRBD1. The CDR3 sequence is 14 residues long. Germline V gene data show CDR1 as ENHRY and CDR2 as SYGVKD. CDR3: CAIREDRGDTETFF. The CDR3 DNA follows: TGTGCCATCAGAGAAGACAGGGGGGACACTGAAACTTTCTTT.

This chain links TRBV6-1 with TRBJ2-7; the match to TRBD2 covers 8 bases. There are 17 residues in the CDR3. Germline V gives CDR1 MNHNS, CDR2 SASEGT. Trimming cost V 7 bases and J 0 bases; bases outside gene matches: 14. The CDR3 loop reads CASTRFSGGGSSYEQYF. The CDR3 coding sequence is TGTGCCAGCACCAGATTCAGCGGGGGTGGTAGCTCCTACGAGCAGTACTTC.

The chain joins TRBV6-1 to TRBJ1-5, with D possibly being TRBD1 (5 bases). The CDR3 contains 15 residues. Trimming took 8 bases from V and 1 from J, leaving 15 bases between them. CDR1 MNHNS and CDR2 SASEGT come from the germline V gene. The CDR3, as DNA: TGTGCCAGCGCAAACACCGACAGAAGCAATCAGCCCCAGCATTTT. It is translated as CASANTDRSNQPQHF.